This T cell receptor beta chain was retrieved from a study of monozygotic twins with inflammatory bowel disease. Investigators made cDNA in eight separate reactions per sample. The authors ran two nested PCRs of 16 and 9 cycles on TCRalpha and TCRbeta cDNA. TCRdb derives one entry per CDR3 protein from the 5' RACE reads, leaving out DNA. Across some 210,000 distinct CDR3 sequences, the top ten clones capture 1.5% to 2% of the sample. The CDR3 totals 15 residues. Germline V gene sequence: CDR1 KGHSH, CDR2 LQKENI. As concerns this clonotype: The antigen is undetermined.

Regarding the study as a whole: Immunosuppressive treatments were not uniform, and this may have added variability to patient repertoires.

The draw for each donor consisted of a single 2.5 ml blood sample. Input material: blood. This receptor was identified in a human donor with ulcerative colitis or Crohn's disease, or a healthy co-twin of an affected twin (not recorded which). The chain carries TRBV18 and TRBJ1-5; the D call of TRBD1 rests on TCRdb alone, since no DNA is present to check it. CDR3 amino acids: CASSHGGGGNQPQHF.